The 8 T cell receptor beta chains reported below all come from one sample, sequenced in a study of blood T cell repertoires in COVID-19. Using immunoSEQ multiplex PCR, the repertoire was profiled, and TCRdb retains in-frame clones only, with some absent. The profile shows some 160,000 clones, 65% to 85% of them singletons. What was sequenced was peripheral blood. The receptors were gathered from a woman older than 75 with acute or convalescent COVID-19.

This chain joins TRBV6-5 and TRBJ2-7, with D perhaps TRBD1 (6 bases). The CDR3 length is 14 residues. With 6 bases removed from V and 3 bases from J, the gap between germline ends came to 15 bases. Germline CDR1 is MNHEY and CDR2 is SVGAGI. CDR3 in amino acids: CASSSRDTLYEQYF. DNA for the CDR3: TGTGCCAGCAGCTCAAGGGACACTCTCTACGAGCAGTACTTC.

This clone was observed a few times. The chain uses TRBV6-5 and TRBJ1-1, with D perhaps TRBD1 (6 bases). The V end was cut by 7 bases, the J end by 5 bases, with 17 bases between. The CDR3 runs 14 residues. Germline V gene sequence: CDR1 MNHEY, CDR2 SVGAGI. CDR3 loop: CASIEPQGLTEAFF. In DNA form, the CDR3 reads TGTGCCAGCATCGAACCACAGGGTCTAACTGAAGCTTTCTTT.

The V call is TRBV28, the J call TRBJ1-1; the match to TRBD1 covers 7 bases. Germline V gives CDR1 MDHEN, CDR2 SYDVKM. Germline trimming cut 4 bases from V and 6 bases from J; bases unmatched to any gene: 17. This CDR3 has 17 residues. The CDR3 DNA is TGTGCCAGCAGTTCGTTTGGAGGGGGCGCGGTTAATCCTGAAGCTTTCTTT. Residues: CASSSFGGGAVNPEAFF.

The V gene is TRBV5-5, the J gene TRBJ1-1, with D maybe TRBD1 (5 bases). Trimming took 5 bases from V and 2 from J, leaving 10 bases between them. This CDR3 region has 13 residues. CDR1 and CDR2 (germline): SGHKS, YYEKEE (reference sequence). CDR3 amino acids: CASRTTGNTEAFF. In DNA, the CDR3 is TGTGCCAGCAGAACTACAGGCAACACTGAAGCTTTCTTT.

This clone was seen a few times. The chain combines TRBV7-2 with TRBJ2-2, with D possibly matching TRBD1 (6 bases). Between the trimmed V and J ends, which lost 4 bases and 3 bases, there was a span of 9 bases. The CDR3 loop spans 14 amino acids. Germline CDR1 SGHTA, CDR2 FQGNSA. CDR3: CASSSRTDTGELFF. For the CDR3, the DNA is TGTGCCAGCAGCTCCCGGACAGACACCGGGGAGCTGTTTTTT.

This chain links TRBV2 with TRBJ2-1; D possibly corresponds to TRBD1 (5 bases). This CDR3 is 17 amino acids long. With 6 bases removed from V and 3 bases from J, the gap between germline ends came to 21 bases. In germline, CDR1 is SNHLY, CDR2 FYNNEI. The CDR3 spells CASRDQGRQVLYNEQFF. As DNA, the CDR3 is TGTGCCAGCAGAGACCAGGGCCGGCAGGTCCTCTACAATGAGCAGTTCTTC. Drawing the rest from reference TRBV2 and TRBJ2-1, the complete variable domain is EPEVTQTPSHQVTQMGQEVILRCVPISNHLYFYWYRQILGQKVEFLVSFYNNEISEKSEIFDDQFSVERPDGSNFTLKIRSTKLEDSAMYFCASRDQGRQVLYNEQFFGPGTRLTVL.

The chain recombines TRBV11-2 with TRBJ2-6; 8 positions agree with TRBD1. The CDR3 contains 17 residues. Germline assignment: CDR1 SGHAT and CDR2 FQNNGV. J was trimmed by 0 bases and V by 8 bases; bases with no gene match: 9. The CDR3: CASGVPGQASGANVLTF. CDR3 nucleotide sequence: TGTGCCAGCGGAGTTCCGGGACAGGCCTCTGGGGCCAACGTCCTGACTTTC.

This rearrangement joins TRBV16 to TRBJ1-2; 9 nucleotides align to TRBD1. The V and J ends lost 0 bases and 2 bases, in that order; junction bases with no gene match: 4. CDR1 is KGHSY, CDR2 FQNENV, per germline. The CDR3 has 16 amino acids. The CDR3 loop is CASSQSGQGWNYGYTF. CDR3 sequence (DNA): TGTGCCAGCAGCCAATCGGGACAGGGTTGGAACTATGGCTACACCTTC.